This TCR beta chain appears in the sequencing data of a study of blood T cell repertoires in COVID-19. Study-level information: The United States, Italy and Spain supplied acute and convalescent COVID-19 samples.

In the original analysis: Nucleated cell counts were estimated from reference gene primer amplification. Assay: immunoSEQ multiplex PCR; the TCRdb copy retains only in-frame clones and omits some. V and J calls and clone size follow that table, whereas D and trimming were derived from the DNA. This sample yields around 200,000 clones, of which 80% to 90% are seen a single time; 2% to 2.5% belongs to the top ten. The cohort comprised adults aged about 18 to 100 years residing in approximately 22 US areas. This CDR3 has 16 residues. The junction had 7 bases not matched to a gene; V was cut back by 0 bases and J by 3 bases. Germline CDR1 reads GTSNPN; CDR2 reads SVGIG (reference sequence).

This rearrangement joins TRBV30 to TRBJ2-3, with TRBD2 matching over 9 bases. The receptor comes from a woman between 35 and 50 years old with acute COVID-19. The sequenced sample was PBMCs or T cells enriched from blood (not recorded which). As DNA, the CDR3 is TGTGCCTGGAGTGTATTTCGAGCGGGAGGTACAGATACGCAGTATTTT. It translates to CAWSVFRAGGTDTQYF.